Shown below are 20 T cell receptor beta chains from a single sample sequenced in a study of blood T cell repertoires in COVID-19. Profiled with immunoSEQ multiplex PCR; TCRdb holds only in-frame clones, not every one. This sample has about 290,000 clones, with approximately 88% found just once. The sequenced sample was PBMCs or T cells enriched from blood (not recorded which). The receptors originated from a middle-aged woman who had recovered from COVID-19.

This clone was picked up one time. The chain is built from TRBV7-8 and TRBJ1-1; D gene ambiguous. The ends were cut back, 0 bases at V and 1 base at J, with 12 bases in the middle. The CDR3 has 16 residues. Germline CDR1 is SGHVS and CDR2 is FQNEAQ. CDR3 sequence reads: CASSLAIGVQNTEAFF. The CDR3 bases are TGTGCCAGCAGCTTAGCGATCGGAGTCCAGAACACTGAAGCTTTCTTT.

The chain employs TRBV18 and TRBJ1-1, with 7 bases lining up with TRBD1. The CDR3 runs to 14 residues. Unmatched junction bases numbered 6, after V lost 5 bases and J lost 3 bases. Germline-derived CDR1 and CDR2 are KGHSH and LQKENI. DNA of the CDR3: TGTGCCAGCTCAGCAACCGACAGGGACACTGAAGCTTTCTTT. Translating gives CASSATDRDTEAFF.

The CDR3 loop reads CASSAQSNYGYTF. The CDR3 bases are TGTGCCAGTAGTGCACAGAGTAACTATGGCTACACCTTC. This chain connects TRBV19 to TRBJ1-2; D gene uncertain. The CDR3 covers 13 residues. Germline lookup yields CDR1 LNHDA and CDR2 SQIVND (reference sequence). The V gene lost 5 bases and the J gene lost 1 base, with 8 bases spanning the gap.

The chain carries TRBV2 and TRBJ1-3, with 7 nucleotides matching TRBD1. Germline V gene sequence: CDR1 SNHLY, CDR2 FYNNEI. The ends lost 7 bases at V and 2 bases at J; junction bases unmatched: 5. CDR3 length: 14 residues. CDR3 coding DNA: TGTGCCAGCATCAGGGGGACTGCTGGAAACACCATATATTTT. Its protein is CASIRGTAGNTIYF.

The V and J genes are TRBV11-2 and TRBJ2-7, with 13 bases aligning to TRBD2. CDR1 and CDR2 (germline): SGHAT, FQNNGV. This CDR3 has 15 amino acids. Trimming took 4 bases from V and 2 from J; bases not matched to a gene: 2. The chain's CDR3 is CASSSGLAGAYEQYF. The CDR3 DNA reads as TGTGCCAGCAGCTCCGGACTAGCGGGAGCCTACGAGCAGTACTTC.

The chain is built from TRBV5-4 and TRBJ1-1, with 9 bases fitting TRBD1. The CDR3 loop spans 19 amino acids. Per the germline V gene, CDR1 is SGHNT and CDR2 is YYREEE (reference sequence). With V trimmed by 4 bases and J by 4 bases, 20 bases remained unmatched. CDR3 nucleotides: TGTGCCAGCAGCCCCGTCAGATCGACAGGGGGTAGAGAAGGCACTGAAGCTTTCTTT. Its protein product is CASSPVRSTGGREGTEAFF.

This chain joins TRBV18 and TRBJ2-7; weak D call: TRBD1 (6 bases). Trimming took off 2 bases at V and 1 base at J, with 6 bases between the two ends. The CDR3 has 13 residues. CDR1 and CDR2 from the germline V gene are KGHSH and LQKENI. The CDR3 DNA reads as TGTGCCAGCTCACCAACAGGGTCCTACGAGCAGTACTTC. Translated: CASSPTGSYEQYF.

J is TRBJ1-4 and V is TRBV5-4; possibly TRBD1 for D (5 bases). V lost 2 bases and J 5 bases, leaving 10 bases between the germline ends. The CDR3 extends over 14 amino acids. The V gene's germline CDR1 is SGHNT and CDR2 YYREEE (reference sequence). In DNA form, the CDR3 reads TGTGCCAGCAGCTTACGGGGGGGAAATGAAAAACTGTTTTTT. It yields the protein CASSLRGGNEKLFF.

V usage is TRBV4-1 and J usage is TRBJ1-1; D may be TRBD1 (6 bases). Germline CDR1 MGHRA, CDR2 YSYEKL. The germline V and J ends were trimmed by 1 base and 4 bases, with 10 bases remaining between them. The CDR3 totals 14 residues. CDR3 amino acids: CASSQAGGRTEAFF. CDR3 DNA: TGCGCCAGCAGCCAAGCGGGGGGGCGCACTGAAGCTTTCTTT.

The J gene is TRBJ1-5, the V gene TRBV28, with a possible D match to TRBD1 (6 bases). V lost 0 bases to trimming and J lost 7 bases, with 13 bases between them. The CDR3 has 15 amino acids. The germline V gene has CDR1 MDHEN and CDR2 SYDVKM. Here the CDR3 DNA reads TGTGCCAGCAGTTTATGGCGGGGGGCCAGGCAGCCCCAGCATTTT. Residues: CASSLWRGARQPQHF.

This chain links TRBV27 with TRBJ1-1, with D unclear. CDR1 is MNHEY, CDR2 SMNVEV, per germline (reference sequence). This CDR3 is 15 amino acids long. V lost 0 bases, J lost 2 bases, and 10 bases lay in between. CDR3 residues: CASSLSSQENTEAFF. The CDR3 nucleotides read TGTGCCAGCAGTTTATCTTCGCAGGAAAACACTGAAGCTTTCTTT.

In nucleotides, the CDR3 is TGTGCCAGCAGCGCTTCCTTGCGCAATGAGCAGTTCTTC. It is translated as CASSASLRNEQFF. The V and J genes are TRBV7-3 and TRBJ2-1; the D is unclear. V was pared by 5 bases and J by 6 bases, with 11 bases between. The CDR3 has 13 residues. CDR1 is SGHTA, CDR2 FQGTGA, per germline.

The genes are TRBV27 and TRBJ2-5, with D perhaps matching TRBD1 (6 bases). Germline V CDR1 and CDR2: MNHEY, SMNVEV (reference sequence). Trimming stripped 1 base from V and 5 bases from J, with 11 bases between. The CDR3 length is 14 residues. DNA for the CDR3: TGTGCCAGCAGTTTATACAGGGACGCCGAGACCCAGTACTTC. This gives the protein CASSLYRDAETQYF.

This clone has just a few counts. This chain joins TRBV20-1 and TRBJ1-5, with D perhaps TRBD1 (5 bases). Trimming shortened V by 3 bases and J by 2 bases, and 14 bases separated the two germline ends. Germline V gene sequence: CDR1 DFQATT, CDR2 SNEGSKA (reference sequence). The CDR3 runs to 15 residues. CDR3 residues: CSASPFRAGNQPQHF. The CDR3 bases are TGCAGTGCTAGTCCGTTCAGGGCGGGCAATCAGCCCCAGCATTTT.

This clone was recorded once. The V gene is TRBV6-2 or TRBV6-3, the J gene TRBJ1-2, with D maybe TRBD1 (5 bases). Trimming cost V 5 bases and J 5 bases, with 9 bases left between them. This CDR3 is built from 12 residues. Germline V gene sequence: CDR1 MNHEY, CDR2 SVGEGT. The CDR3 bases are TGTGCCAGCAGTGGCGGGGCATATGGCTACACCTTC. Translation: CASSGGAYGYTF.

The J gene is TRBJ1-6, the V gene TRBV7-9; 7 bases are a match to TRBD1. CDR3 size: 15 residues. Germline trimming cut 7 bases from V and 6 bases from J; bases unmatched to any gene: 9. Germline V CDR1 and CDR2: SEHNR, FQNEAQ (reference sequence). The CDR3 spells CASTQGGQTNSPLHF. The CDR3 coding sequence is TGTGCCAGCACCCAGGGGGGACAGACTAATTCACCCCTCCACTTT.

The chain carries TRBV29-1 and TRBJ1-2; D unclear. Trimming left V 3 bases short and J 4 bases short, with 15 bases between. In germline, CDR1 is SQVTM, CDR2 ANQGSEA. The CDR3 loop spans 14 amino acids. In nucleotides, the CDR3 is TGCAGCGTTGACCAGGTCCCCTCAATCTATGGCTACACCTTC. It is translated as CSVDQVPSIYGYTF.

J is TRBJ1-2 and V is TRBV5-4; D uncertain. Per germline, CDR1 SGHNT and CDR2 YYREEE (reference sequence). The CDR3 is made up of 14 amino acids. V was trimmed by 1 base and J by 1 base, leaving 8 bases between them. The CDR3 loop is CASSLFSVNYGYTF. Here the CDR3 DNA reads TGTGCCAGCAGCTTGTTTAGCGTTAACTATGGCTACACCTTC.

The chain has TRBV9 and TRBJ1-2; 12 bases fit TRBD1. In germline, CDR1 is SGDLS, CDR2 YYNGEE. This CDR3 has 16 amino acids. V was clipped by 0 bases and J by 4 bases; unmatched bases: 4. CDR3 in amino acids: CASSVEGTGGGYGYTF. CDR3 DNA: TGTGCCAGCAGCGTAGAAGGGACAGGGGGCGGCTATGGCTACACCTTC.

This sequence joins TRBV4-3 and TRBJ1-1; a possible D gene is TRBD1 (5 bases). V gave up 1 base and J gave up 7 bases, with 10 bases separating them. The V gene's germline CDR1 is LGHNA and CDR2 YSLEER. This CDR3 is built from 13 residues. CDR3 coding DNA: TGCGCCAGCAGCCAAGTGGGGGGACTTGAAGCTTTCTTT. Amino acids: CASSQVGGLEAFF.